The 2 T cell receptor beta chains listed next were all sequenced from one sample in a study of T-cell reconstitution after alpha-beta-depleted transplantation in children. Library preparation (for TCRbeta) was performed with unique molecular identifiers. TCRdb reprocessed the PCR reads via MiXCR and lists one record per CDR3 protein. The sample records roughly 120,000 distinct CDR3 sequences, 10% being singletons. The source material was PBMCs from the stem cell graft donor, sampled from the stem cell graft. The source is a human donor who donated a stem cell graft to a child with acute lymphoblastic leukemia.

This clonotype has at least ten counts. V is TRBV5-1 and J is TRBJ1-5; TRBD1 agrees at 7 bases. Germline CDR1 reads SGHRS; CDR2 reads YFSETQ. This CDR3 region has 16 residues. V was clipped by 9 bases and J by 3 bases; unmatched bases: 15. CDR3 region: CAIHQGGSKNNQPQHF. The CDR3 DNA reads TGCGCCATCCATCAGGGGGGCAGCAAGAACAATCAGCCCCAGCATTTT. Based on the CDR3 plus reference TRBV5-1 and TRBJ1-5, the full variable domain is KAGVTQTPRYLIKTRGQQVTLSCSPISGHRSVSWYQQTPGQGLQFLFEYFSETQRNKGNFPGRFSGRQFSNSRSEMNVSTLELGDSALYLCAIHQGGSKNNQPQHFGDGTRLSIL.

CDR3 in DNA: TGTGCCTGGAGTGGACAGACAGGGGCCAAAAACATTCAGTACTTC. The encoded protein is CAWSGQTGAKNIQYF. This chain uses TRBV30 with TRBJ2-4, with 7 bases aligning to TRBD1. Trimming cost V 1 base and J 1 base; bases outside gene matches: 4. Germline V gene lookup returns CDR1 GTSNPN and CDR2 SVGIG (reference sequence). The CDR3 length is 15 residues.